This T cell receptor beta chain derives from a study of T-cell memory formation after mild COVID-19. About this clonotype itself: Its cognate antigen is unknown.

From 5'RACE with constant-segment primers came TCR alpha and TCR beta cDNA libraries that carried sample barcodes and UMIs. TCRdb re-called the 5' RACE reads with MiXCR, one entry per CDR3 protein. Of roughly 600,000 distinct CDR3 sequences in the sample, under 20% are singletons; the top ten hold about 11%. Study observations and caveats: Cross-reactive memory appears to have joined, as suggested by some responding clones showing up in pre-infection memory.

This TCR was recovered from an adult woman who had mild COVID-19 (a few samples of this study predate the infection). Cell type and time point are not known. Sequences were obtained from PBMCs or a T cell subset sorted from them (not recorded which).

The CDR3 here is CASSQGEINIQYF. The CDR3 DNA reads TGTGCCAGCAGCCAAGGTGAGATCAACATTCAGTACTTC. The chain recombines TRBV4-2 with TRBJ2-4; D is unclear. The CDR3 length is 13 residues. The germline gives CDR1 LGHNA, CDR2 YNFKEQ. V was cut by 1 base and J by 7 bases, with 8 bases left in between.